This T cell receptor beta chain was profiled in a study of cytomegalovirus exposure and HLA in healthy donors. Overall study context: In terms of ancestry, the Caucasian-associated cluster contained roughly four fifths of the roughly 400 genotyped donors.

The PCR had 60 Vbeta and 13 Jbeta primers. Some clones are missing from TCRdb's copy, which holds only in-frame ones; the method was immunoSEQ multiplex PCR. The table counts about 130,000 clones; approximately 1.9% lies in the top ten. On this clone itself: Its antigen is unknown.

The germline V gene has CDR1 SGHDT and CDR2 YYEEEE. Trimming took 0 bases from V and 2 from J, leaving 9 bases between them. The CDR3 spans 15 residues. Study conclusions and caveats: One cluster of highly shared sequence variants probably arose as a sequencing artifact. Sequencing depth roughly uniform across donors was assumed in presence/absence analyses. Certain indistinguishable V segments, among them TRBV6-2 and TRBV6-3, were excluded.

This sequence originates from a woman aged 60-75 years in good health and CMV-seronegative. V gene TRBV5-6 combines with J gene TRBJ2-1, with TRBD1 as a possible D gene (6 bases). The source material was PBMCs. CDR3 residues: CASSLGQGPYNEQFF. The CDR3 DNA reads TGTGCCAGCAGCTTGGGGCAGGGGCCCTACAATGAGCAGTTCTTC.